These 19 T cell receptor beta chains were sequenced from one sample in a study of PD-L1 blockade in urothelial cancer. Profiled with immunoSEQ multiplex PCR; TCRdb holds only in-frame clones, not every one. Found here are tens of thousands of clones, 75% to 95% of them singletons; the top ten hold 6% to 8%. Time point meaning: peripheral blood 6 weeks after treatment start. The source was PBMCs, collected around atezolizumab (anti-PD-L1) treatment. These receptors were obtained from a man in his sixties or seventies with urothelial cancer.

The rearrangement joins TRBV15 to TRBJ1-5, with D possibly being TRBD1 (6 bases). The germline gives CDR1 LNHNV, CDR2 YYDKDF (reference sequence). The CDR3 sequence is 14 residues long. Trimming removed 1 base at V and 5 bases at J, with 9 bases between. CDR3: CATSRARGDQPQHF. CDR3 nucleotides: TGTGCCACCAGCAGAGCCAGGGGCGATCAGCCCCAGCATTTT. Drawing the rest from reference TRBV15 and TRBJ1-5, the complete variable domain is DAMVIQNPRYQVTQFGKPVTLSCSQTLNHNVMYWYQQKSSQAPKLLFHYYDKDFNNEADTPDNFQSRRPNTSFCFLDIRSPGLGDTAMYLCATSRARGDQPQHFGDGTRLSIL.

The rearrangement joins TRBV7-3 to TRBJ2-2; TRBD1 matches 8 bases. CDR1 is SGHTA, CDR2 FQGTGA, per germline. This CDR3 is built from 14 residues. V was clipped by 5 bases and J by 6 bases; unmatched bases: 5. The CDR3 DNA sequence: TGTGCCAGCAGCCCGGACAGGGAGGCCGGGGAGCTGTTTTTT. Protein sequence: CASSPDREAGELFF. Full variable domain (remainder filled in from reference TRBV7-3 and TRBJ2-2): GAGVSQTPSNKVTEKGKYVELRCDPISGHTALYWYRQSLGQGPEFLIYFQGTGAADDSGLPNDRFFAVRPEGSVSTLKIQRTERGDSAVYLCASSPDREAGELFFGEGSRLTVL.

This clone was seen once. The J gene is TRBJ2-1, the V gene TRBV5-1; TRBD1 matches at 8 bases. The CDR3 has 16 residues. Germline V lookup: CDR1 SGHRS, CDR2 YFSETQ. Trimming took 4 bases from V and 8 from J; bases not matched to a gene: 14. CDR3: CASSLDGQGLGDEQFF. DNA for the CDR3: TGCGCCAGCAGCCTCGACGGACAGGGCCTAGGGGATGAGCAGTTCTTC.

The CDR3 loop reads CASSVDPPLRGNNEQFF. The DNA of the CDR3 is TGTGCCAGCAGCGTAGACCCCCCTCTGCGCGGGAACAATGAGCAGTTCTTC. The chain uses TRBV9 and TRBJ2-1; perhaps TRBD2 as D (6 bases). V was cut by 0 bases and J by 5 bases, with 18 bases left in between. CDR3 length: 17 amino acids. Germline V gene sequence: CDR1 SGDLS, CDR2 YYNGEE.

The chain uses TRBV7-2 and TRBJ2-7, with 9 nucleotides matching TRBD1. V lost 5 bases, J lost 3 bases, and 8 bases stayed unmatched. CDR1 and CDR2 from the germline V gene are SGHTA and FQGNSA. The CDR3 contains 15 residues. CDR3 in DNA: TGTGCCAGCAGCCCAGGGGGACAGGGACTCTACGAGCAGTACTTC. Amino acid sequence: CASSPGGQGLYEQYF.

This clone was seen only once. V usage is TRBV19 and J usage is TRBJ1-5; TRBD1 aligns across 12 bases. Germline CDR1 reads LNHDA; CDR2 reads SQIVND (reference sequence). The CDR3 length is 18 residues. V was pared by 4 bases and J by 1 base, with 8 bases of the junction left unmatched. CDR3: CASSNRDRGLKSNQPQHF. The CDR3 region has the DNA TGTGCCAGTAGTAACCGGGACAGGGGGCTAAAAAGCAATCAGCCCCAGCATTTT.

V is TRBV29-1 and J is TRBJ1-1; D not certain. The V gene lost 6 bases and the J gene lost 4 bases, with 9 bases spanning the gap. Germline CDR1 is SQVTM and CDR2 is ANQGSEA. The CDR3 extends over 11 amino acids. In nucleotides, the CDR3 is TGCAGCGTCCAAACCAGCACTGAAGCTTTCTTT. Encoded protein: CSVQTSTEAFF.

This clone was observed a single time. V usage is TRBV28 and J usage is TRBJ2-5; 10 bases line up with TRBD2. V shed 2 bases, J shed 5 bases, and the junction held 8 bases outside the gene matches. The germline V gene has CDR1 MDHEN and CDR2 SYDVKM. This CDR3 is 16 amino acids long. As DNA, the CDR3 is TGTGCCAGCAGTTTAATTAGCGGGAGGCCGGCGGAGACCCAGTACTTC. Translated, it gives CASSLISGRPAETQYF. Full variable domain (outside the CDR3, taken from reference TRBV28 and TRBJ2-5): DVKVTQSSRYLVKRTGEKVFLECVQDMDHENMFWYRQDPGLGLRLIYFSYDVKMKEKGDIPEGYSVSREKKERFSLILESASTNQTSMYLCASSLISGRPAETQYFGPGTRLLVL.

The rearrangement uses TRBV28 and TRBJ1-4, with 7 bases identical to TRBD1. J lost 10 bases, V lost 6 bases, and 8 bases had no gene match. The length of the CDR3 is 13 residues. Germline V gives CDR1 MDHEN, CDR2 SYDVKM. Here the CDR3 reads CASRPTGLGKLFF. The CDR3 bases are TGTGCCAGCAGGCCGACAGGGTTGGGAAAACTGTTTTTT.

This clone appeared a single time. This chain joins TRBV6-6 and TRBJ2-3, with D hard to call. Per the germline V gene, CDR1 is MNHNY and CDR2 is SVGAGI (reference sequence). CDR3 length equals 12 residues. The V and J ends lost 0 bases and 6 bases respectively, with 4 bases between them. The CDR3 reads CASSYSRDTQYF. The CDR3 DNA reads TGTGCCAGCAGTTACTCCCGGGATACGCAGTATTTT.

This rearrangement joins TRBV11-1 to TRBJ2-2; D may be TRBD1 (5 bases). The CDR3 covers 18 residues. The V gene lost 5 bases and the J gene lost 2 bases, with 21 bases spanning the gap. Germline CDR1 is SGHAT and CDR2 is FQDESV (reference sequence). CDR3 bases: TGTGCCAGCAGCAGGGGTGCGACTGTTCTCCTAAACACCGGGGAGCTGTTTTTT. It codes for CASSRGATVLLNTGELFF.

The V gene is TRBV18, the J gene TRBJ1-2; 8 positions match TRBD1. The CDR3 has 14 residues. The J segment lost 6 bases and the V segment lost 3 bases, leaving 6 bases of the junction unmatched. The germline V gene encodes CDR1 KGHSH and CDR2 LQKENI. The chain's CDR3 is CASSPAGGVHGYTF. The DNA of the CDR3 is TGTGCCAGCTCACCGGCAGGGGGCGTCCATGGCTACACCTTC. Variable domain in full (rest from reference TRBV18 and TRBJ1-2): NAGVMQNPRHLVRRRGQEARLRCSPMKGHSHVYWYRQLPEEGLKFMVYLQKENIIDESGMPKERFSAEFPKEGPSILRIQQVVRGDSAAYFCASSPAGGVHGYTFGSGTRLTVV.

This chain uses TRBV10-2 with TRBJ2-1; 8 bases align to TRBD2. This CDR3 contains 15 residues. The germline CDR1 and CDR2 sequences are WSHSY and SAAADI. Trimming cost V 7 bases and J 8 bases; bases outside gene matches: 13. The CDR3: CASNRRGTRDHEQFF. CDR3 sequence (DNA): TGCGCCAGCAATCGTCGGGGGACTAGGGACCATGAGCAGTTCTTC.

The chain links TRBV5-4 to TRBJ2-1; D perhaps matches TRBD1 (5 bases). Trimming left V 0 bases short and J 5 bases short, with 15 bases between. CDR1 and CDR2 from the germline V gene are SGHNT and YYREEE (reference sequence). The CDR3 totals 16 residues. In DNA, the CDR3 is TGTGCCAGCAGCTTGGGATCCAGGGCTTTAGACAATGAGCAGTTCTTC. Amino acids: CASSLGSRALDNEQFF.

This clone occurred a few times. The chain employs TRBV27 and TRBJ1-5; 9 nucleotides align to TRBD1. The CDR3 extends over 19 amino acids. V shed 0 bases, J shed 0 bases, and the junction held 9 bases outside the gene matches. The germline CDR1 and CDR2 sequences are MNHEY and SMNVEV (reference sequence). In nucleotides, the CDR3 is TGTGCCAGCAGTTTATCTCGTGGGACAGGGTGCAATAGCAATCAGCCCCAGCATTTT. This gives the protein CASSLSRGTGCNSNQPQHF.

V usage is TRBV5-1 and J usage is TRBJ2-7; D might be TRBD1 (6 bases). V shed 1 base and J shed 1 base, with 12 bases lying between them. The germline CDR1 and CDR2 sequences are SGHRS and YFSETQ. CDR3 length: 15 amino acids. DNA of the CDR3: TGCGCCAGCAGCTTGACGACCAGGGGATCCTACGAGCAGTACTTC. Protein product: CASSLTTRGSYEQYF.

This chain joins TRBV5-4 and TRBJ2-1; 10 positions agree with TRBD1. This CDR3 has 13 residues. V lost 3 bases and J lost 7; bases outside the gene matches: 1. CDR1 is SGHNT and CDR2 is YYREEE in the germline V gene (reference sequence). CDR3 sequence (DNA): TGTGCCAGCAGCTGGGGACAGGGGAATGAGCAGTTCTTC. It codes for CASSWGQGNEQFF. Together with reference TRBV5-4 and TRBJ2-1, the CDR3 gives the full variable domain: ETGVTQSPTHLIKTRGQQVTLRCSSQSGHNTVSWYQQALGQGPQFIFQYYREEENGRGNFPPRFSGLQFPNYSSELNVNALELDDSALYLCASSWGQGNEQFFGPGTRLTVL.

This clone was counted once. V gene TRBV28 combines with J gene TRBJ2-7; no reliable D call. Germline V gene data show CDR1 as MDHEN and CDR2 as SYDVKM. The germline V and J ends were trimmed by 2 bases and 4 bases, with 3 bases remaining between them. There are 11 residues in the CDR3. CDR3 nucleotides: TGTGCCAGCAGTTTACGGTACGAGCAGTACTTC. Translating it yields CASSLRYEQYF.

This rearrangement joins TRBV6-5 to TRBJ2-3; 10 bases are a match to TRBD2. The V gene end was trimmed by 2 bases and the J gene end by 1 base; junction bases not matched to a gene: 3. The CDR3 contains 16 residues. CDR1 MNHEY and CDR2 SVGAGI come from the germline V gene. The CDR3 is CASSYKAGGGTDTQYF. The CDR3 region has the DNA TGTGCCAGCAGTTACAAAGCGGGAGGGGGCACAGATACGCAGTATTTT.